The T cell receptor (beta chain) under discussion was sequenced for a study of shared clonotypes between healthy human individuals. CDR3 length equals 13 residues. Per germline, CDR1 SQVTM and CDR2 ANQGSEA. The ends lost 3 bases at V and 11 bases at J; junction bases unmatched: 10. Method: immunoSEQ multiplex PCR; TCRdb's copy keeps in-frame clones and lacks some. The sample has hundreds of thousands of clones; around 80% are singletons. The chain carries TRBV29-1 and TRBJ1-1; 9 nucleotides agree with TRBD1. This TCR derives from a woman aged 35 to 49 in good health. Some clones in this sample may be carry-over from other donors' samples. Material: PBMCs. CDR3 DNA: TGCAGCGTTGACCCGACAGGGGGTGTGTGGGCTTTCTTT. As protein: CSVDPTGGVWAFF.